The 4 T cell receptor beta chains reported below all come from one sample, sequenced in a study of shared clonotypes between healthy human individuals. The assay was immunoSEQ multiplex PCR, and TCRdb's table has in-frame clones only and misses some. Among some 1.5 million clones, around 95% were seen once, and the ten largest hold about 1%. The sequencing sample was made of naive CD4+ T cells sorted from blood. The subset denotes: CD45RA+ positively selected. These receptors all stem from a man aged 25-45 years in good health.

The chain couples TRBV5-1 to TRBJ2-5; D gene unclear. V lost 7 bases and J 4 bases, leaving 14 bases between the germline ends. CDR3 length equals 13 residues. Germline values: CDR1 SGHRS, CDR2 YFSETQ. For the CDR3, the DNA is TGCGCCAGCTCTAGAGTGATTGGAGAGACCCAGTACTTC. It codes for CASSRVIGETQYF.

This chain joins TRBV13 and TRBJ2-6, with TRBD1 matching over 7 bases. Germline trimming cut 4 bases from V and 1 base from J; bases unmatched to any gene: 4. This CDR3 has 16 amino acids. CDR1 and CDR2 from the germline V gene are PRHDT and FYEKMQ (reference sequence). The CDR3 region is CASSSTGLSGANVLTF. In nucleotides, the CDR3 is TGTGCCAGCAGCTCGACAGGGTTATCTGGGGCCAACGTCCTGACTTTC.

This chain connects TRBV29-1 to TRBJ2-3; TRBD1 is a possible D gene (7 bases). From germline, CDR1 is SQVTM and CDR2 ANQGSEA. Trimming took 7 bases from V and 3 from J, leaving 17 bases between them. This CDR3 is built from 14 residues. The CDR3 nucleotides read TGCAGCGGACAGGGAGGCGGTGAGACAGATACGCAGTATTTT. Amino acids: CSGQGGGETDTQYF.

This chain uses TRBV19 with TRBJ2-6; possible D gene TRBD1, 6 bases. CDR1 and CDR2 from the germline V gene are LNHDA and SQIVND (reference sequence). The CDR3 is 18 residues long. V dropped 11 bases and J dropped 1 base, with 24 bases sitting between them. The chain's CDR3 is CAGARTARGGSGANVLTF. CDR3 sequence (DNA): TGTGCCGGAGCCCGGACAGCCCGGGGCGGATCTGGGGCCAACGTCCTGACTTTC.